This TCR beta chain appears in the sequencing data of a study of shared clonotypes between healthy human individuals. TCRdb keeps only in-frame clones here, not all; method: immunoSEQ multiplex PCR. The sample contains some 500,000 clones, less than 96% of which appear only once. The length of the CDR3 is 14 residues. The germline V and J ends were trimmed by 7 bases and 6 bases, with 16 bases remaining between them. Germline V gene sequence: CDR1 LNHDA, CDR2 SQIVND (reference sequence). As concerns this clone: The target antigen is unknown.

Study findings and constraints: Among non-shared clonotypes, generation probabilities were lower than among those shared by all four donors.

The genes are TRBV19 and TRBJ1-5, with D maybe TRBD1 (6 bases). The sample taken for sequencing was naive CD4+ T cells sorted from blood. Sample subset: CD45RA+ positively selected. The origin of this receptor is a woman in her twenties or thirties in good health. The CDR3 coding sequence is TGTGCCAGTAACCTGTGGCAGGGGAGTCAGCCCCAGCATTTT. This codes for CASNLWQGSQPQHF.